This T cell receptor (beta chain) was recorded in a study of beta chain features in type 1 diabetes. The CDR3 loop spans 14 amino acids. With 1 base removed from V and 6 bases from J, the gap between germline ends came to 11 bases. Germline V gene lookup returns CDR1 SGHDN and CDR2 FVKESK. General study findings and limits: An over-representation of cells with high TCR expression could result from cDNA sequencing. Type 1 diabetes patients had VDJ junctions that carried fewer insertions and more deletions. Shortening of TCRB CDR3s, moderate but significant, appeared in all four CD4+ subsets of Type 1 diabetes patients. PCR might show a preference for shorter templates, equally across patients and controls.

Expressed TCRB transcripts were sequenced because the entire RNA isolate underwent reverse transcription. An average of approximately 3.4 million reads was obtained for naive, central memory and regulatory T cell samples. TCRdb's copy holds only in-frame clones and misses some; the assay was immunoSEQ multiplex PCR. Found here are a few hundred thousand clones, approximately 10% of them singletons; the top ten hold approximately 0.015%. Note on this clone: What it binds is unknown.

This sequence originates from a young man with type 1 diabetes. The sequencing sample was made of naive CD4+ T cells from blood. The chain recombines TRBV14 with TRBJ2-3; D ambiguous. Here the CDR3 DNA reads TGTGCCAGCAGCCAAGTAGAGATCGCCGATACGCAGTATTTT. Translating gives CASSQVEIADTQYF.